This TCR beta chain is from a study of blood T cell repertoires in COVID-19. About the research overall: COVID-19 samples from acute and convalescent phases originated in the United States, Italy and Spain. The cDNA or gDNA used as material had been derived from T cells, B-cell-depleted T cells, or PBMCs.

Per the original methods: Nucleated cell counts were estimated from reference gene primer amplification. Produced via immunoSEQ multiplex PCR; TCRdb's table is partial and in-frame only. V and J calls and clone size are those listed in that table; D and trimming were worked out from the DNA. The table has some 320,000 clones, 70% to 90% seen once. The TCR originated in a woman between 50 and 59 years old who had recovered from COVID-19. Specimen: peripheral blood.

In DNA, the CDR3 is TGTGCCAGCAGCTTTCTCCATCGGGGCGGGAACGAGCAGTACTTC. Encoded protein: CASSFLHRGGNEQYF. The chain recombines TRBV7-8 with TRBJ2-7; tentative D call: TRBD2 (6 bases). The germline gives CDR1 SGHVS, CDR2 FQNEAQ. This CDR3 contains 15 residues. V dropped 3 bases and J dropped 5 bases, with 17 bases sitting between them.